This T cell receptor beta chain derives from a study of OX40 agonist ivuxolimab in advanced cancers. Regarding the complete study: Ivuxolimab was a fully human IgG2 agonistic monoclonal antibody targeting the costimulatory receptor OX40 (CD134). Patients were allowed to have had prior anti-PD-1, anti-PD-L1 or anti-CTLA-4 therapy, and less than 45% of the dose-escalation patients had previously received checkpoint inhibitors. Of the approximately 50 dose-escalation patients, hepatocellular carcinoma was present in 19, melanoma in approximately 15, renal cell carcinoma in 9 and head and neck cancer in 9. Intravenous ivuxolimab was administered to patients every 2 weeks at six dose levels: 0.01, 0.1, 0.3, 1.5, 3 and 10 mg/kg. In the dose-escalation cohort, over 65% of patients were male, and the mean age was about 55 years, with a range of roughly 20 to 80. Peripheral TCRbeta sequencing was intended to test whether TCR sequence diversity was altered and clonal T-cell expansion was caused by ivuxolimab. The paper describes the monotherapy dose-escalation part (N ≈ 51 patients) of the phase I trial of ivuxolimab. Partial responses occurred in three dose-escalation patients, of whom one had hepatocellular carcinoma and two had cutaneous melanoma.

Taken from cysteine to phenylalanine, the CDR3 has 12 residues. Just CDR3 DNA is preserved here, 36 bases in frame from base 1. V and J are truncated by 6 bases and 2 bases respectively, leaving an intervening sequence of 6 bases. CDR1 is given as MNHEY and CDR2 as SMNVEV, both from the germline V gene (reference sequence). To sequence the TCRbeta CDR3 region, genomic DNA was isolated from the sorted cells. TCRbeta CDR3 regions were sequenced using the immunoSEQ Assay. TCRdb carries this immuneACCESS record with in-frame sequences only. Its versions omit some clonotypes, under half of them owing to an unresolved V gene in the studies checked, with the rest unexplained. In this sample the table shows about 64,000 clones, more than 75% of which occur a single time. The ten largest clones capture about 2% of the sample. Regarding this clone: What this receptor recognizes is not known. Per-nucleotide qualities are absent, and no much larger clonotype sits a single base away.

What the authors observed across the whole study: In partial responders in the 0.1-3.0 mg/kg groups, normalized peripheral clonal expansion was found to be among the lowest, especially among CD8+ T cells. Low levels of normalized T-cell clonal expansion were also seen in some nonresponding patients. After ivuxolimab, expanded clones were on average more numerous among CD8+ T cells than among CD4+ T cells. The antigen specificity of the peripheral T cells that underwent clonal expansion was not determined. Clonal expansion of both CD4+ and CD8+ blood T cells was observed from baseline to week 6 at doses 0.1 to 3.0 mg/kg.

Patients with a history of autoimmune disease or receiving systemic immunosuppression were excluded from the trial. In every dose cohort, peripheral blood was drawn for TCR sequencing at baseline, cycle 4 day 1, and cycle 7 day 1. Samples were obtained from an open-label, multicenter, first-in-human phase I dose-escalation trial of ivuxolimab. Adults with locally advanced or metastatic melanoma, renal cell carcinoma, hepatocellular carcinoma or head and neck squamous cell carcinoma were enrolled in the trial. Before TCR sequencing, CD4+ T cells and CD8+ T cells were sorted from peripheral blood as separate populations.

The specimen was CD4+ or CD8+ T cells sorted from blood, collected in a trial of the OX40 agonist ivuxolimab. The TCR originated in an adult with an advanced solid tumor such as melanoma, head and neck, liver or kidney cancer. The chain is made from TRBV27 and TRBJ2-3, with no confidently assigned D gene. Here is the DNA: TGTGCCAGCAGATCTTTCACAGATACGCAGTATTTT. Its translation is CASRSFTDTQYF.